The entry that follows covers one T cell receptor beta chain sequence. Its antigen remains unknown. This entry is derived from a study of T cell responses to AZD1222 COVID-19 vaccine. Regarding the study as a whole: Receipt of two AZD1222 doses was followed by a rise in Spike-specific TCR breadth and depth. Nearly half of spike-specific TCRs reportedly target unmutated variant regions. Baseline seropositivity characterized only six AZD1222 recipients.

The table came from immunoSEQ multiplex PCR; TCRdb's copy has only in-frame clones and leaves some out. The sample holds under 150,000 clones; around 89% are singletons and the top ten take 11%. Trimming removed 1 base from V and 2 bases from J, with 11 bases in between. Per the germline V gene, CDR1 is LGHNA and CDR2 is YNFKEQ. The CDR3 consists of 16 residues. The sequence was collected from an adult in good health. The sequencing here drew on peripheral blood, taken on day 0 of MenACWY control vaccination. V and J are TRBV4-2 and TRBJ2-2; the D gene could be TRBD1 or TRBD2 (5 bases each). The chain's CDR3 is CASSQGMGPNTGELFF. The CDR3 bases are TGTGCCAGCAGCCAAGGGATGGGACCCAACACCGGGGAGCTGTTTTTT.